Listed below are T cell receptor beta chains from one sample, sequenced in a study of cytomegalovirus exposure and HLA in healthy donors. TCRdb's table, derived via immunoSEQ multiplex PCR, lists solely in-frame clones and lacks some. The top ten clones hold 0.67% of a sample with about 110,000 clones, around 95% of them seen once. The sequenced sample was PBMCs. Receptors were obtained from a woman between 18 and 29 years old in good health and CMV-seronegative. Both conserved end residues are part of each CDR3. Each record gives: clone size, D gene, V gene, J gene, CDR3 DNA, CDR3 protein. A D gene is named only where the DNA matches it firmly. Clone size, where shown, is once, few, many, or a class for clones that have expanded.

clone size: -
D gene: -
V gene: TRBV6-4
J gene: TRBJ1-1
CDR3 DNA: TGTGCCAGCACCCACACCGAAGCTTTCTTT
CDR3 protein: CASTHTEAFF

clone size: -
D gene: TRBD2
V gene: TRBV28
J gene: TRBJ2-5
CDR3 DNA: TGTGCCAGCAGTTTACTAGCGGGGGGACAAGAGACCCAGTACTTC
CDR3 protein: CASSLLAGGQETQYF

clone size: -
D gene: TRBD2
V gene: TRBV6-1
J gene: TRBJ2-3
CDR3 DNA: TGTGCCAGCAGTTCCCGACTAGCGGACACAGATACGCAGTATTTT
CDR3 protein: CASSSRLADTDTQYF

clone size: -
D gene: -
V gene: TRBV6-5
J gene: TRBJ2-1
CDR3 DNA: TGTGCCAGCAGGCGACCGGACAGCCACAATGAGCAGTTCTTC
CDR3 protein: CASRRPDSHNEQFF

clone size: few
D gene: -
V gene: TRBV27
J gene: TRBJ1-2
CDR3 DNA: TGTGCCAGCAGTCGACAGCTATATGGCTACACCTTC
CDR3 protein: CASSRQLYGYTF

clone size: -
D gene: -
V gene: TRBV19
J gene: TRBJ2-1
CDR3 DNA: TGTGCCAGTAGTATAGATATGGACTCCTCCTACAATGAGCAGTTCTTC
CDR3 protein: CASSIDMDSSYNEQFF

clone size: once
D gene: -
V gene: TRBV7-3
J gene: TRBJ1-6
CDR3 DNA: TGTGCCAGCGCCAAGAGTCAAAATTCACCCCTCCACTTT
CDR3 protein: CASAKSQNSPLHF

clone size: once
D gene: -
V gene: TRBV2
J gene: TRBJ2-1
CDR3 DNA: TGTGCCAGCAGTGAAGCGCAGGCCAGCCGCAATGAGCAGTTCTTC
CDR3 protein: CASSEAQASRNEQFF

clone size: -
D gene: -
V gene: TRBV9
J gene: TRBJ2-7
CDR3 DNA: TGTGCCAGCAGCTTCAGACCGGAGCGGACCTACGAGCAGTACTTC
CDR3 protein: CASSFRPERTYEQYF

clone size: -
D gene: TRBD2
V gene: TRBV9
J gene: TRBJ2-1
CDR3 DNA: TGTGCCAGCAGCGTAGGAGCGGGGGCCTACAATGAGCAGTTCTTC
CDR3 protein: CASSVGAGAYNEQFF

clone size: -
D gene: -
V gene: TRBV4-3
J gene: TRBJ1-1
CDR3 DNA: TGCGCCAGCAGCCAAGAGGGATGGGGGGACACTGAAGCTTTCTTT
CDR3 protein: CASSQEGWGDTEAFF

clone size: -
D gene: -
V gene: TRBV5-1
J gene: TRBJ2-2
CDR3 DNA: TGCGCCAGCAGCTTGCAGGGCCCCTCGAACACCGGGGAGCTGTTTTTT
CDR3 protein: CASSLQGPSNTGELFF

clone size: -
D gene: TRBD1
V gene: TRBV11-2
J gene: TRBJ2-2
CDR3 DNA: TGTGCCAGCAGCCCAGACAGGGTGCAGCTGTTTTTT
CDR3 protein: CASSPDRVQLFF

clone size: -
D gene: -
V gene: TRBV4-3
J gene: TRBJ2-7
CDR3 DNA: TGCGCCAGCAGCGCAAGGACAGGAGGAGGGTACGAGCAGTACTTC
CDR3 protein: CASSARTGGGYEQYF

clone size: -
D gene: -
V gene: TRBV2
J gene: TRBJ2-3
CDR3 DNA: TGTGCCAGCGAGGCCCCCACAGATACGCAGTATTTT
CDR3 protein: CASEAPTDTQYF

clone size: -
D gene: -
V gene: TRBV9
J gene: TRBJ1-1
CDR3 DNA: TGTGCCAGCAGCGCAACAGGGTTCAACACTGAAGCTTTCTTT
CDR3 protein: CASSATGFNTEAFF

clone size: -
D gene: -
V gene: TRBV14
J gene: TRBJ1-4
CDR3 DNA: TGTGCCAGCAGCCGTCCAGCGGGGGCAGGTGAAAAACTGTTTTTT
CDR3 protein: CASSRPAGAGEKLFF

clone size: -
D gene: TRBD1
V gene: TRBV7-2
J gene: TRBJ1-2
CDR3 DNA: TGTGCCAGCAGCCCGGGACAGAACTATGGCTACACCTTC
CDR3 protein: CASSPGQNYGYTF

clone size: -
D gene: TRBD1
V gene: TRBV7-9
J gene: TRBJ1-6
CDR3 DNA: TGTGCCAGCAGCCTGGACAGGGTAGCCTATAATTCACCCCTCCACTTT
CDR3 protein: CASSLDRVAYNSPLHF